This TCR beta chain emerged from a study of human T cells and chemical hapten exposure. Study-wide context: The cohort included alopecia areata under or over 50% scalp, totalis and universalis.

The time point is: patch test 2, 6 weeks after DPC sensitization. Treatment reported: therapeutic diphenylcyclopropenone sensitization with weekly scalp DPC. Only after blood had been drawn was each patch test applied. This clonotype was detected a few times. Its antigen is still unknown. TCRdb reanalysed the RACE reads using MiXCR and keeps one entry per CDR3 protein. The sample lists approximately 110,000 distinct CDR3 sequences, approximately 8.8% occurring once. Notes on the study in general: The formation of large CDR3 similarity clusters by expanded TCRs significantly exceeded that of controls.

This clonotype originated in a woman in her thirties or forties with alopecia areata. Some clones in this sample may be carry-over from other donors' samples. The sample here was whole blood, taken in connection with sensitization to the hapten diphenylcyclopropenone (DPC).

The CDR3 coding sequence is TGTGCCAGCAGGATACAGGGAGACTACGAGCAGTACTTC. Residues: CASRIQGDYEQYF. The V gene is TRBV6-1, the J gene TRBJ2-7; tentative D call: TRBD1 (6 bases). Trimming shortened V by 6 bases and J by 3 bases, and 12 bases separated the two germline ends. The germline gives CDR1 MNHNS, CDR2 SASEGT. The CDR3 extends over 13 amino acids.